This T cell receptor (beta chain) was observed in a study of OX40 agonist ivuxolimab in advanced cancers. Study results and caveats: There were also nonresponders showing low normalized T-cell clonal expansion.

This clone occurred a few times. No antigen is known for it. Within the sample, other DNA sequences also encode this same CDR3. The germline CDR1 and CDR2 sequences are SGHNT and YYREEE (reference sequence). CDR3 length equals 16 residues. Trimming left V 0 bases short and J 0 bases short, with 10 bases between. Sequenced by immunoSEQ multiplex PCR; TCRdb stores in-frame clones only, minus some. The sample has more than 70,000 clones; approximately 78% are singletons. V and J are TRBV5-4 and TRBJ1-5, with D tentatively TRBD1 (5 bases). The input for sequencing was CD4+ or CD8+ T cells sorted from blood, taken in a trial of the OX40 agonist ivuxolimab. This TCR was recovered from an adult with an advanced solid tumor such as melanoma, head and neck, liver or kidney cancer. CDR3 nucleotide sequence: TGTGCCAGCAGCTTGGGGGGCCAAAATAGCAATCAGCCCCAGCATTTT. It encodes CASSLGGQNSNQPQHF.